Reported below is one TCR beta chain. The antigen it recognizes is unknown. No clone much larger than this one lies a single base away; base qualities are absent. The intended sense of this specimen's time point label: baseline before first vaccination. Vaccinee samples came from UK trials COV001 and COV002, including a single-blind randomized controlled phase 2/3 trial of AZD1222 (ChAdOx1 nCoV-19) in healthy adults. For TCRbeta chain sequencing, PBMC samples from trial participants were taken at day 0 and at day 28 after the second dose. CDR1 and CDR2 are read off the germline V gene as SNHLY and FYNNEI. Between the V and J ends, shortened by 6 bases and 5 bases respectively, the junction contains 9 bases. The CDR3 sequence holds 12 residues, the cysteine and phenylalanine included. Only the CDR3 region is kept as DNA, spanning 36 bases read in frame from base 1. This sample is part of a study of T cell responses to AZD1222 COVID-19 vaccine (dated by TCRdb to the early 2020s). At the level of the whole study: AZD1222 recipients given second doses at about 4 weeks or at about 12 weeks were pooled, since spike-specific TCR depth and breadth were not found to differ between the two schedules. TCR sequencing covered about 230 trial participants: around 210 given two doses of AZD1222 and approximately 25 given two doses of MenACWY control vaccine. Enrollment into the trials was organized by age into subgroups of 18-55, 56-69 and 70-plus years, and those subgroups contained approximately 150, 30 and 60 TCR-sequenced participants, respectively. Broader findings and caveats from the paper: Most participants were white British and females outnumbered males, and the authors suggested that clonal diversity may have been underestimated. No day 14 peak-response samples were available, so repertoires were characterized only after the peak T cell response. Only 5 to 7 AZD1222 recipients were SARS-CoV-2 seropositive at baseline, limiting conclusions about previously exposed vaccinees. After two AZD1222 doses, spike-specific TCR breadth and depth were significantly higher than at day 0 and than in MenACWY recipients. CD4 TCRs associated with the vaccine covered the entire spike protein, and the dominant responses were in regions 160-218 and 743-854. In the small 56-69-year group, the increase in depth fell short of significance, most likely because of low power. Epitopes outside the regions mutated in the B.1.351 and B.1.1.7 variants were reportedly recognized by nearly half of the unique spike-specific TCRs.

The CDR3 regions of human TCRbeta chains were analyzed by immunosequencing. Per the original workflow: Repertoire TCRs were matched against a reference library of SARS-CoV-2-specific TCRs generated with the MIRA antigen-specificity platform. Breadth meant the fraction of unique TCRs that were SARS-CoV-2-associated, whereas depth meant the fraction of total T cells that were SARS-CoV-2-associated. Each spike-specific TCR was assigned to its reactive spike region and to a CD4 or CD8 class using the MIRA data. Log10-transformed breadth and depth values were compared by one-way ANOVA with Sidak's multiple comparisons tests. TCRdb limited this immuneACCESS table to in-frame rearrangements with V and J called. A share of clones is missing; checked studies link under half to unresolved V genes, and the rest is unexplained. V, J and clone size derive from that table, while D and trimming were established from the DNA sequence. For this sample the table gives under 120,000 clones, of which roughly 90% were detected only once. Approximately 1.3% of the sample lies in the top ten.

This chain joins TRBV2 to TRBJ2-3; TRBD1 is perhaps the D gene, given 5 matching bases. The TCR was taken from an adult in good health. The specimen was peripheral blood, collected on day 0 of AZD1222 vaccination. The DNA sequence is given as TGTGCCAGCAGCACTCAGGGAGATACGCAGTATTTT. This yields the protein CASSTQGDTQYF.